This T cell receptor (beta chain) was captured in a study of T cells in Graves' hyperthyroidism and ophthalmopathy. This clonotype was detected many times. On the basis of clinical symptoms, serum thyroxine and TRAb, thyroid ultrasound and orbital computed tomography, diagnoses were made. Amplified TCR beta CDR3 regions came from RNA transcripts. First-round RT-PCR with HTBI primers amplified the TCR CDR3 region. In TCRdb, the multiplex PCR reads were re-called with MiXCR into one record per CDR3 protein. This sample has a few hundred thousand distinct CDR3 sequences, with 15% to 20% found just once. CDR3 size: 15 residues. V gave up 2 bases and J gave up 6 bases, with 14 bases separating them. Germline-derived CDR1 and CDR2 are MNHNS and SASEGT.

The sequenced sample was blood. The origin of this receptor is a woman between 18 and 29 years old with Graves' ophthalmopathy. This chain joins TRBV6-1 and TRBJ2-1, with D maybe TRBD2 (5 bases). DNA for the CDR3: TGTGCCAGCAGTGAATTCGGTTTCGGGGTCAATGAGCAGTTCTTC. Translating it yields CASSEFGFGVNEQFF.